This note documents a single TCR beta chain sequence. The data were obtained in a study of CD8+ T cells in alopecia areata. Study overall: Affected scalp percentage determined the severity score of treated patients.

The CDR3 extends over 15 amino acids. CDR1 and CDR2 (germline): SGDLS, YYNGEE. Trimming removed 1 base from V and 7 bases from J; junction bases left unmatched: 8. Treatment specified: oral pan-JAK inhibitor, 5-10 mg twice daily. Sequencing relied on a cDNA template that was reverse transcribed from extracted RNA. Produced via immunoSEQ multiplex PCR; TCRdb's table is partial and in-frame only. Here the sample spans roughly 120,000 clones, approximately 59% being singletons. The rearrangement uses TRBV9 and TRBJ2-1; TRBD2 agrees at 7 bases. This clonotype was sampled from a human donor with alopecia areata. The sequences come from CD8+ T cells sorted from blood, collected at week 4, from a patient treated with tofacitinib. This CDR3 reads CASSVTGGGRNEQFF. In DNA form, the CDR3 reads TGTGCCAGCAGCGTAACGGGCGGGGGTAGGAATGAGCAGTTCTTC.